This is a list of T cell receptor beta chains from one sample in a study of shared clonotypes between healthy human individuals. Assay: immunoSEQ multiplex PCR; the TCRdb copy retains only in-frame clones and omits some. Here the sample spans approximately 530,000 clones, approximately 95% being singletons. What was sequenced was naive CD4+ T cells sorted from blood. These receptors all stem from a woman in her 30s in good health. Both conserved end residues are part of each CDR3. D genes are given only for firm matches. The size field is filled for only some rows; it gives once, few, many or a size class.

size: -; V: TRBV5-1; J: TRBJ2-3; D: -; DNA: TGCGCCAGCAGACACGGGCTGTCACGAGGAGATACGCAGTATTTT; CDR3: CASRHGLSRGDTQYF
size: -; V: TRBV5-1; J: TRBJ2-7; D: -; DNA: TGCGCCAGCAGCTTGGGCCAAAAGTACGAGCAGTACTTC; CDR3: CASSLGQKYEQYF
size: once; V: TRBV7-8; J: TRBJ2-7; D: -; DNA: TGTGCCAGCAGCCGAACAGATATCCCCTACGAGCAGTACTTC; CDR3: CASSRTDIPYEQYF
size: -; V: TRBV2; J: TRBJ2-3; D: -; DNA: TGTGCCAGCAGTGTTCGGCCGACGGGAGATACGCAGTATTTT; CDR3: CASSVRPTGDTQYF
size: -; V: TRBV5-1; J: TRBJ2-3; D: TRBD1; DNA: TGCGCCAGCAGCTTGGATGGGACAGGGAGCACAAATACGCAGTATTTT; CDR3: CASSLDGTGSTNTQYF
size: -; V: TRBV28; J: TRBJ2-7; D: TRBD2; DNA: TGTGCCAGCAGTTTGTCGGCTAGCGGGAGCCACGAGCAGTACTTC; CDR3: CASSLSASGSHEQYF
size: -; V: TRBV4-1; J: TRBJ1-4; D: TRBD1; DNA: TGCGCCAGCAGCCATGGGGACAGATATGAAAAACTGTTTTTT; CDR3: CASSHGDRYEKLFF
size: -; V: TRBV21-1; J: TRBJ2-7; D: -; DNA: TGTGCCCCGTCTCCATGGACAGGGTGGGGCCGCGAGCAGTACTTC; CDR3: CAPSPWTGWGREQYF
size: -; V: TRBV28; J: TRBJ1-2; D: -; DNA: TGTGCCAGCAACATGAACAGGGACTATGGCTACACCTTC; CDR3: CASNMNRDYGYTF
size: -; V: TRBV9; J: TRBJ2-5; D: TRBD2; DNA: TGTGCCAGCAGCGTAGTTGGCGGGAGGGGAGAGACCCAGTACTTC; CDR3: CASSVVGGRGETQYF
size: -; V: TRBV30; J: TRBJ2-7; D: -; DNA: TGTGCCTGGAGTGTCGGGGCAACCTACGAGCAGTACTTC; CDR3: CAWSVGATYEQYF
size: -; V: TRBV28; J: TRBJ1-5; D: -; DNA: TGTGCCAGCACGTTAGGGGGGAGGACGCAGCCCCAGCATTTT; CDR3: CASTLGGRTQPQHF
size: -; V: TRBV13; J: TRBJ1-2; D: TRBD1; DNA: TGTGCCAGCAGCTTTCAGGGGGCGGTAGATGGCTACACCTTC; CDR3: CASSFQGAVDGYTF
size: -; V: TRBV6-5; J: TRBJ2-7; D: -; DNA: TGTGCCAGCATTAACAGGGACCCCCCCTACGAGCAGTACTTC; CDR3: CASINRDPPYEQYF
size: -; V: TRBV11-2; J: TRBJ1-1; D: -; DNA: TGTGCCAGCAGCTTCGTTGGGGGCGCGGAGAACACTGAAGCTTTCTTT; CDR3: CASSFVGGAENTEAFF
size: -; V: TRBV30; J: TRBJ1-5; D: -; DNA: TGTGCCTGGAGTTTGAGGGACAATCAGCCCCAGCATTTT; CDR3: CAWSLRDNQPQHF
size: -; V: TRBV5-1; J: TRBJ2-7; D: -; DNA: TGCGCCAGCAGCCCCAGTCCTTTAACAAAGGTGGGGGAGCAGTACTTC; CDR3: CASSPSPLTKVGEQYF
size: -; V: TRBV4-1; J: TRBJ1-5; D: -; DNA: TGCGCCAGCAGCAATCCAGGGTCCAATCAGCCCCAGCATTTT; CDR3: CASSNPGSNQPQHF
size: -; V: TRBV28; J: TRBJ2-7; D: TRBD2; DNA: TGTGCCAGCAGTGGGGGACTAGCGGATACCTACGAGCAGTACTTC; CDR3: CASSGGLADTYEQYF
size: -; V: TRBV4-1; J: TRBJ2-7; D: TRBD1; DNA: TGCGCCAGCAGCCAAGCAGCGGGACAGGGGGCCGCAAGCTCCTACGAGCAGTACTTC; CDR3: CASSQAAGQGAASSYEQYF
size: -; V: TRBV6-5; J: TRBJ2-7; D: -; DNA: TGTGCCAGCAGTTACTCGCCCAGAGCCTACGAGCAGTACTTC; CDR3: CASSYSPRAYEQYF
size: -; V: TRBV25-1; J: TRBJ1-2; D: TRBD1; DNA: TGTGCCAGCAGGAAAGGGACAGACTTCTATGGCTACACCTTC; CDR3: CASRKGTDFYGYTF
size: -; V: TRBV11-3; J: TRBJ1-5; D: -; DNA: TGTGCCAGCAGCTCGGACCAGCCCCAGCATTTT; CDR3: CASSSDQPQHF
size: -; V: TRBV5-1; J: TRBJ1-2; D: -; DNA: TGCGCCAGCAGCTTTTGGGGAGGGGGTCCCTATGGCTACACCTTC; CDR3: CASSFWGGGPYGYTF
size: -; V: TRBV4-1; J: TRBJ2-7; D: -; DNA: TGCGCCAGCAGCCCCAGCGGTTACTCCTACGAGCAGTACTTC; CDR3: CASSPSGYSYEQYF
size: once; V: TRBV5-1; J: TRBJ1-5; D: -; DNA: TGCGCCAGCAGCTTGGATGGGGGGGTCAATCAGCCCCAGCATTTT; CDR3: CASSLDGGVNQPQHF
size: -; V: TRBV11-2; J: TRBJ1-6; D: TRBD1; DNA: TGTGCCAGCAGCTTAGATTCAGGGACAGGGGTTTCACCCCTCCACTTT; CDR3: CASSLDSGTGVSPLHF
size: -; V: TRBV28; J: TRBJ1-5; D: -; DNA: TGTGCCAGCAGTTTAGAGACAGGTTATAGCAATCAGCCCCAGCATTTT; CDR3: CASSLETGYSNQPQHF
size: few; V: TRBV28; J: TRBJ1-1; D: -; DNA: TGTGCCAGCAAAGTGAACACTGAAGCTTTCTTT; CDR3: CASKVNTEAFF
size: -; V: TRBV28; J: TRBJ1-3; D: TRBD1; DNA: TGTGCCAGCAGGACGTCCAGGGGGCGAGGAAACACCATATATTTT; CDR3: CASRTSRGRGNTIYF
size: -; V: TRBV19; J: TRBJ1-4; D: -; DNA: TGTGCCAGTAGTGTTCCGACGGCGGCTAATGAAAAACTGTTTTTT; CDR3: CASSVPTAANEKLFF
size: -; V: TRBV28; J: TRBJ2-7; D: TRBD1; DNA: TGTGCCAGCAGCACCGGGACAGTTCCCTACGAGCAGTACTTC; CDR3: CASSTGTVPYEQYF
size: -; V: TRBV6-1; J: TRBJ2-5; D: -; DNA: TGTGCCAGCAGTGGACAAGTCCACCAAGAGACCCAGTACTTC; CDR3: CASSGQVHQETQYF
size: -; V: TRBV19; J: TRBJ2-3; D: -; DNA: TGTGCCAGTAGTATAGCCCCCTTGGTAGCACAAAGCACAGATACGCAGTATTTT; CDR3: CASSIAPLVAQSTDTQYF
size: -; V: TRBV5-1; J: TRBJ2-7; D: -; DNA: TGCGCCAGCAGCTTGGCCAGTTCCTACGAGCAGTACTTC; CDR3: CASSLASSYEQYF
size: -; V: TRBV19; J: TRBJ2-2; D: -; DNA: TGTGCCAGTACCCCATTGTCCGGGGGTGATTGGACCGGGGAGCTGTTTTTT; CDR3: CASTPLSGGDWTGELFF
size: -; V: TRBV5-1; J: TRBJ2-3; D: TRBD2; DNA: TGCGCCAGCAGCCCGAGGGGGCTAGCGGGGGTCACAGATACGCAGTATTTT; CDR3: CASSPRGLAGVTDTQYF
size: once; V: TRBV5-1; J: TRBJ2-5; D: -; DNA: TGCGCCAGCAGCTTGGTCTGGCTGAAAGAGACCCAGTACTTC; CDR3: CASSLVWLKETQYF
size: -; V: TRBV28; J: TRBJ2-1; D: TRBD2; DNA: TGTGCCAGCAGCCCAGCCACCGGGACTAGCGGGACTAATGAGCAGTTCTTC; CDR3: CASSPATGTSGTNEQFF
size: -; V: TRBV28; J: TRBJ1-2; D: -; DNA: TGTGCCAGCAGTTTTTTCCCAAGTCGTCCAGGGAACTATGGCTACACCTTC; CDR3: CASSFFPSRPGNYGYTF
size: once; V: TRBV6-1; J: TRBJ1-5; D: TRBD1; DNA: TGTGCCAGCAGTGACCGTGACAGGGTGGATCAGCCCCAGCATTTT; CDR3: CASSDRDRVDQPQHF
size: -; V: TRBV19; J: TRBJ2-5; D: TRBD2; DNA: TGTGCCAGTAGGCTAGCGGGAGCCCAAGAGACCCAGTACTTC; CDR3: CASRLAGAQETQYF
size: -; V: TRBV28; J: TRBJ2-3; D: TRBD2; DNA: TGTGCCAGCCTAGCGGCGGGGACAGATACGCAGTATTTT; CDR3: CASLAAGTDTQYF
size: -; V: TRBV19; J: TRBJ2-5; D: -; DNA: TGTGCCAGTAGAACATCCGGGCTTCAAGAGACCCAGTACTTC; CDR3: CASRTSGLQETQYF
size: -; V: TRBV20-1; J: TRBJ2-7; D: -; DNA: TGCAGTGCTACCAAGGGGCTCGAGCAGTACTTC; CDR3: CSATKGLEQYF
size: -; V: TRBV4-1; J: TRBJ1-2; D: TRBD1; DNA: TGCGCCAGCAGCCAAGGGACAGGGGGCGACTATGGCTACACCTTC; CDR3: CASSQGTGGDYGYTF
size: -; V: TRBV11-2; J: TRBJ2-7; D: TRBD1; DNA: TGTGCCAGCAGCTTGACAGGGGTTGGTCCCTACGAGCAGTACTTC; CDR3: CASSLTGVGPYEQYF
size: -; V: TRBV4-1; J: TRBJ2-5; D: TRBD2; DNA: TGCGCCAGCAGCCTGACTAGCGGGGAACGAGGGGAGCAGTACTTC; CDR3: CASSLTSGERGEQYF
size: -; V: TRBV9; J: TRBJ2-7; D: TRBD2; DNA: TGTGCCAGCAGCGCCGAGCGGGGCACCTACGAGCAGTACTTC; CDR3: CASSAERGTYEQYF
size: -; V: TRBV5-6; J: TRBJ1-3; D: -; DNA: TGTGCCAGCAGCTTTGGGGGGCGTTATAACACCATATATTTT; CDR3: CASSFGGRYNTIYF
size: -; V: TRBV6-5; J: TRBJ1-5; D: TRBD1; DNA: TGTGCCAGCAGTCAAGGGGACAGGGATCATCAGCCCCAGCATTTT; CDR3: CASSQGDRDHQPQHF
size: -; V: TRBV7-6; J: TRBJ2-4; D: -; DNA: TGTGCCAGCAGCCATAAACAGGGTTTGACCAAAAACATTCAGTACTTC; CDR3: CASSHKQGLTKNIQYF